A selection of T cell receptor beta chains follows, all from one sample in a study of T cells in Graves' hyperthyroidism and ophthalmopathy. Each CDR3 protein gets one entry after TCRdb re-called the multiplex PCR reads with MiXCR. The table shows about 600,000 distinct CDR3 sequences, with approximately 15% occurring only once. The material sequenced was blood. The receptors were sampled from a woman aged 40 to 50 with Graves' ophthalmopathy. Each CDR3 is given with its conserved first and last residue. A D gene is named only where the DNA matches it firmly. Not all rows give a size; the values are once, few, many and, for expanded clones, a class.

J gene | D gene | V gene | clone size | CDR3 DNA | CDR3 protein
TRBJ1-5 | - | TRBV6-5 | many | TGTGCCAGCAGCTACTCCGGGGGCAATCAGCCCCAGCATTTT | CASSYSGGNQPQHF
TRBJ2-3 | TRBD2 | TRBV19 | - | TGTGCCAGTAGCGGGTCTTATACGGGGGGAGATACGCAGTATTTT | CASSGSYTGGDTQYF
TRBJ2-1 | TRBD2 | TRBV7-9 | many | TGTGCCAGCAGCTTTAGCGGGAGGGACAATGAGCAGTTCTTC | CASSFSGRDNEQFF
TRBJ2-7 | - | TRBV6-1 | - | TGTGCCAGCAGTGAAGCTAGGACTCGGCGGGGAGAGCGGTACTTC | CASSEARTRRGERYF
TRBJ2-2 | - | TRBV12-3/TRBV12-4 | - | TGTGCCAGCAGTTTCGGCAGAACAGTGAACACCGGGGAGCTGTTTTTT | CASSFGRTVNTGELFF
TRBJ2-1 | - | TRBV5-1 | few | TGCGCCAGCAGCTTTTCGGGGGACAGCTCCTACAATGAGCAGTTCTTC | CASSFSGDSSYNEQFF
TRBJ2-7 | - | TRBV2 | many | TGTGCCAGCAGTCGGGAGAGAGGGATCGAGCAGTACTTC | CASSRERGIEQYF
TRBJ2-1 | TRBD2 | TRBV27 | - | TGTGCCAGCAGTTTTAGTCTTCGGGGGGTCAATGAGCAGTTCTTC | CASSFSLRGVNEQFF
TRBJ1-4 | TRBD1 | TRBV3-1 | many | TGTGCCAGCAGTCGGGACAGGATGACTGAAAAACTGTTTTTT | CASSRDRMTEKLFF
TRBJ1-5 | - | TRBV7-8 | many | TGTGCCAGCAGTTACCCGGGTCGGCCCCAGCATTTT | CASSYPGRPQHF
TRBJ1-1 | - | TRBV3-1 | many | TGTGCCAGCAGCCAAGTCGACACTGAAGCTTTCTTT | CASSQVDTEAFF
TRBJ2-7 | - | TRBV13 | many | TGTGCCAGCAGCTTAACTGACAGGGAGGAACCCTACGAGCAGTACTTC | CASSLTDREEPYEQYF
TRBJ2-5 | TRBD2 | TRBV20-1 | many | TGCAGTGCTAGCCCGACTAGCGGGAGGGCCCAGGAGACCCAGTACTTC | CSASPTSGRAQETQYF